Listed here are 21 T cell receptor beta chains from one sample, sequenced in a study of cytomegalovirus exposure and HLA in healthy donors. Use of 60 Vbeta and 13 Jbeta primers characterized the PCR. TCRdb's copy holds only in-frame clones and misses some; the assay was immunoSEQ multiplex PCR. The top ten hold 1.5% to 2% of the sample, which has about 83,000 clones, 81% seen once. Sequenced input: PBMCs. Every receptor here comes from a woman in her 30s in good health and CMV-seronegative.

This chain uses TRBV6-1 with TRBJ2-7; D ambiguous. Trimming removed 4 bases at V and 0 bases at J, with 7 bases between. Per the germline V gene, CDR1 is MNHNS and CDR2 is SASEGT. CDR3 size: 13 residues. The CDR3 bases are TGTGCCAGCAGTGCGCCGAGCTCCTACGAGCAGTACTTC. This sequence encodes CASSAPSSYEQYF.

This clone is a singleton in its sample. The J gene is TRBJ1-2, the V gene TRBV6-1; the D gene is possibly TRBD1 (5 bases). Trimming stripped 5 bases from V and 8 bases from J, with 12 bases between. Germline values: CDR1 MNHNS, CDR2 SASEGT. The CDR3 length is 12 residues. The CDR3 nucleotides read TGTGCCAGCAGTTCCTCGGGGGAGGGCTACACCTTC. It yields the protein CASSSSGEGYTF.

This chain links TRBV2 with TRBJ1-5, with unresolved D. The CDR3 runs 13 residues. V lost 3 bases to trimming and J lost 0 bases, with 3 bases between them. From germline, CDR1 is SNHLY and CDR2 FYNNEI. The CDR3 here is CASSDISNQPQHF. The CDR3 DNA is TGTGCCAGCAGTGACATTAGCAATCAGCCCCAGCATTTT.

CDR3 amino acids: CASSRTGGLLRLEAGELFF. CDR3 nucleotide sequence: TGTGCCAGCAGCCGGACCGGAGGACTTTTGAGGCTTGAGGCCGGGGAGCTGTTTTTT. The genes are TRBV7-3 and TRBJ2-2; perhaps TRBD2 as D (5 bases). Germline CDR1 SGHTA, CDR2 FQGTGA. CDR3 length: 19 amino acids. The V end lost 5 bases, the J end lost 6 bases, and 28 bases lay between the germline ends.

The chain uses TRBV5-1 and TRBJ1-4, with TRBD1 matching over 9 bases. V was pared by 4 bases and J by 8 bases, with 18 bases of the junction left unmatched. Looked up from germline, CDR1 is SGHRS and CDR2 is YFSETQ. The CDR3 runs 18 residues. For the CDR3, the DNA is TGCGCCAGCAGCAAAGAATACCGGGACAGGGTCCTCGGGGAAAAACTGTTTTTT. Its translation is CASSKEYRDRVLGEKLFF.

V gene TRBV5-1 combines with J gene TRBJ2-5; the D is unclear. Trimming pared 5 bases from V and 0 bases from J, leaving 8 bases between. The CDR3 extends over 13 amino acids. Germline loops: CDR1 SGHRS, CDR2 YFSETQ. The CDR3 DNA follows: TGCGCCAGCAGTCCCGGTAACCAAGAGACCCAGTACTTC. It translates to CASSPGNQETQYF.

The CDR3 region is CAQGLYEQYF. The CDR3 nucleotides are TGTGCCCAGGGGTTATACGAGCAGTACTTC. This sequence joins TRBV30 and TRBJ2-5; weak D call: TRBD1 (6 bases). Judging by the DNA end, TRBJ2-7 fits better; the J call may be wrong. The germline V gene has CDR1 GTSNPN and CDR2 SVGIG (reference sequence). The CDR3 consists of 10 residues.

The gene calls are TRBV30 and TRBJ2-2; a weak D match, TRBD1 (5 bases). Germline V gene data show CDR1 as GTSNPN and CDR2 as SVGIG (reference sequence). Deletions cut 1 base from V and 10 bases from J, with 16 bases between. The CDR3 sequence is 14 residues long. CDR3 sequence: CAWSDVGVKAELFF. CDR3 in DNA: TGTGCCTGGAGTGATGTAGGGGTTAAGGCGGAGCTGTTTTTT.

This rearrangement joins TRBV9 to TRBJ1-3, with 8 bases matching TRBD1. V trimming: 4 bases; J trimming: 5 bases; junction bases outside the gene matches: 11. CDR3 size: 16 residues. CDR1 and CDR2 from the germline V gene are SGDLS and YYNGEE. The CDR3 here is CASSRGWDRSRNTIYF. As DNA, the CDR3 is TGTGCCAGCAGCAGAGGTTGGGACAGGAGTCGAAACACCATATATTTT. Drawing the rest from reference TRBV9 and TRBJ1-3, the complete variable domain is DSGVTQTPKHLITATGQRVTLRCSPRSGDLSVYWYQQSLDQGLQFLIQYYNGEERAKGNILERFSAQQFPDLHSELNLSSLELGDSALYFCASSRGWDRSRNTIYFGEGSWLTVV.

The rearrangement links TRBV6-1 to TRBJ2-5, with 13 bases that match TRBD2. The germline gives CDR1 MNHNS, CDR2 SASEGT. There are 14 residues in the CDR3. V lost 6 bases and J lost 11; bases outside the gene matches: 9. Written as DNA, the CDR3 is TGTGCCAGCAGACTAGCGGGAGGGCCTCGGGAGCAGTACTTC. Its translation: CASRLAGGPREQYF.

The V and J genes are TRBV28 and TRBJ2-7, with no clear D. The germline V and J ends were trimmed by 5 bases and 0 bases, with 8 bases remaining between them. The germline V gene encodes CDR1 MDHEN and CDR2 SYDVKM. CDR3 size: 13 residues. CDR3 loop: CASSPFGSYEQYF. DNA of the CDR3: TGTGCCAGCAGTCCCTTCGGCTCCTACGAGCAGTACTTC.

The rearrangement joins TRBV7-6 to TRBJ2-1; D may be TRBD2 (5 bases). V lost 0 bases to trimming and J lost 3 bases, with 6 bases between them. CDR3 length equals 14 residues. CDR1 and CDR2 (germline): SGHVS, FNYEAQ. This chain's CDR3 is CASSLAGDYNEQFF. CDR3 DNA sequence: TGTGCCAGCAGCTTAGCGGGAGACTACAATGAGCAGTTCTTC.

The chain uses TRBV28 and TRBJ2-1; tentatively, D is TRBD2 (5 bases). V was clipped by 7 bases and J by 3 bases, with 16 bases between them. The CDR3 has 15 amino acids. Germline assignment: CDR1 MDHEN and CDR2 SYDVKM. As DNA, the CDR3 is TGTGCCAGCACGAAGCGAACTAGTTTCTACAATGAGCAGTTCTTC. Encoded protein: CASTKRTSFYNEQFF.

The rearrangement joins TRBV29-1 to TRBJ2-1; TRBD2 matches at 11 bases. The CDR3 totals 15 residues. With 4 bases clipped from V and 8 bases from J, the junction kept 10 bases outside the gene matches. Germline assignment: CDR1 SQVTM and CDR2 ANQGSEA. The CDR3 loop is CSVALLAGVGDEQFF. The CDR3 DNA follows: TGCAGCGTTGCCCTACTAGCGGGAGTGGGGGATGAGCAGTTCTTC.

The J gene is TRBJ2-4, the V gene TRBV11-2; D unclear. Germline V CDR1 and CDR2: SGHAT, FQNNGV. CDR3 size: 8 residues. V lost 7 bases to trimming and J lost 15 bases, with 7 bases between them. The CDR3 DNA is TGTGCCAGCACCCGGAGGTACTTC. Translation gives CASTRRYF.

The chain has TRBV11-3 and TRBJ2-1; 7 nucleotides line up with TRBD1. This CDR3 is built from 14 residues. The germline V gene encodes CDR1 SGHNT and CDR2 YENEEA. Losses at the gene ends were 5 bases for V and 6 bases for J; bases not matched to a gene: 7. CDR3 sequence reads: CASSPRTGVNEQFF. The DNA for the CDR3 is TGTGCCAGCAGCCCGCGGACAGGAGTCAATGAGCAGTTCTTC.

The V gene is TRBV15, the J gene TRBJ2-3; TRBD2 agrees at 10 bases. The CDR3 has 19 residues. V dropped 0 bases and J dropped 0; count of bases not matched to a gene: 9. Germline CDR1 is LNHNV and CDR2 is YYDKDF (reference sequence). As DNA, the CDR3 is TGTGCCACCAGCAGAGAAGTCCTGACTAGCGGGCCTAGCACAGATACGCAGTATTTT. Protein product: CATSREVLTSGPSTDTQYF.

The chain couples TRBV28 to TRBJ1-2; tentative D call: TRBD1 (5 bases). CDR1 and CDR2 from the germline V gene are MDHEN and SYDVKM. The CDR3 contains 15 residues. V shed 4 bases and J shed 7 bases, with 19 bases lying between them. CDR3 nucleotides: TGTGCCAGCAGTTACCCCGGACGTGGGGCAGTTGGCTACACCTTC. Protein product: CASSYPGRGAVGYTF.

This rearrangement joins TRBV4-3 to TRBJ1-2; 7 bases match TRBD1. Trimming at V came to 4 bases and at J to 0 bases, leaving 8 bases not matched to a gene. CDR1 is LGHNA and CDR2 is YSLEER in the germline V gene. The CDR3 is made up of 16 amino acids. CDR3 sequence reads: CASSLGSTGANYGYTF. Written as DNA, the CDR3 is TGCGCCAGCAGCCTAGGGAGTACAGGGGCTAACTATGGCTACACCTTC.

The CDR3, as DNA: TGTGCCAGCAGCTTTTTTACCACCGGACTAGCAGATACAGATACGCAGTATTTT. Amino acids: CASSFFTTGLADTDTQYF. The chain is built from TRBV7-8 and TRBJ2-3; TRBD2 agrees at 8 bases. Germline loops: CDR1 SGHVS, CDR2 FQNEAQ. CDR3 size: 18 residues. V was clipped by 3 bases and J by 3 bases; unmatched bases: 14.

There are a few counts of this clone. The V call is TRBV7-9, the J call TRBJ2-2; 9 positions match TRBD2. With 2 bases clipped from V and 7 bases from J, the junction kept 8 bases outside the gene matches. Germline-derived CDR1 and CDR2 are SEHNR and FQNEAQ (reference sequence). CDR3 length: 16 residues. DNA of the CDR3: TGTGCCAGCAGCTTAAACGCGGGAGGGCAAGGCGGGGAGCTGTTTTTT. It encodes CASSLNAGGQGGELFF.